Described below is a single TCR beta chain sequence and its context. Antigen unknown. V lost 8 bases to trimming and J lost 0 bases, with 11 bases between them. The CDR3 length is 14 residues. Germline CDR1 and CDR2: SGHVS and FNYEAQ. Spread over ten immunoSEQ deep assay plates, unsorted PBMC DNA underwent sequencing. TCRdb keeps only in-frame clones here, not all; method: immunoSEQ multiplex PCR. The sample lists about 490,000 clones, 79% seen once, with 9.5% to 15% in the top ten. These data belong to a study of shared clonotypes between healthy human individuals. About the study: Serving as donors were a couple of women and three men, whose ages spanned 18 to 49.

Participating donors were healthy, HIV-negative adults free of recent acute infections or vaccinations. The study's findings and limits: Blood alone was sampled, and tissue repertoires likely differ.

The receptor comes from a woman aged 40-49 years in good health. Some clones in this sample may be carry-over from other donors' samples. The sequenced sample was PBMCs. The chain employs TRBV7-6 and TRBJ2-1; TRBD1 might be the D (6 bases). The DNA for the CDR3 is TGTGCCAGCGCACGGGACATCTCCTACAATGAGCAGTTCTTC. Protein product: CASARDISYNEQFF.